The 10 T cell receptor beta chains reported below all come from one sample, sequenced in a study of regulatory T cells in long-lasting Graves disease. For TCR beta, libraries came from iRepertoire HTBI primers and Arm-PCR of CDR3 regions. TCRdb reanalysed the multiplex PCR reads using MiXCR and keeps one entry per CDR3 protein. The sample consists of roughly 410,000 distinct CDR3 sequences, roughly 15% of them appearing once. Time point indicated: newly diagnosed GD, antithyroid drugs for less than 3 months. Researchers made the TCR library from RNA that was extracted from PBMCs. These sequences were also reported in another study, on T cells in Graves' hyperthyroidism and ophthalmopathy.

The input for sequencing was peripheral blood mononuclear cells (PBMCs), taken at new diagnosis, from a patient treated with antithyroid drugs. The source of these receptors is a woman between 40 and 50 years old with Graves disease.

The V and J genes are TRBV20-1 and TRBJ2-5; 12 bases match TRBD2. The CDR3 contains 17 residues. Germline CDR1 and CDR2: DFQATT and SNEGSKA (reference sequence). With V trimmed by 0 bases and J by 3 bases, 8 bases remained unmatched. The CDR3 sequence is CSARETSGRNLEETQYF. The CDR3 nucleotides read TGCAGTGCTAGAGAGACTAGCGGGAGAAATTTGGAAGAGACCCAGTACTTC.

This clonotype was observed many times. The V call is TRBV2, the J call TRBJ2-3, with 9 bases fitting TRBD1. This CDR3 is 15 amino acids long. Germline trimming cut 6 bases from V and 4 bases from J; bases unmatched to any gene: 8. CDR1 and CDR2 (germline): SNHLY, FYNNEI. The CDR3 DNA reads TGTGCCAGCAGGGCCCGGGACAGGGTCGCAGATACGCAGTATTTT. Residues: CASRARDRVADTQYF.

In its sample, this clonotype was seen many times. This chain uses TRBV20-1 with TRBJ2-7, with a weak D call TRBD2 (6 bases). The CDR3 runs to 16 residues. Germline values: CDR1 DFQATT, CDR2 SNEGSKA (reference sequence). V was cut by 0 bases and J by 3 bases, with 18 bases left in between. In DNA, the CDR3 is TGCAGTGCTAGAGATATAGTCCCAGCGGAGGGCTACGAGCAGTACTTC. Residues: CSARDIVPAEGYEQYF.

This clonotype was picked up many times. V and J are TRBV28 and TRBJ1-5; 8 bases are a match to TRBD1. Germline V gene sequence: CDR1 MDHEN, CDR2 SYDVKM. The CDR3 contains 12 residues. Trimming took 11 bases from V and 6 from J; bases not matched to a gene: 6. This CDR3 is CASGGVGQPQHF. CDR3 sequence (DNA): TGTGCCTCAGGGGGCGTGGGTCAGCCCCAGCATTTT.

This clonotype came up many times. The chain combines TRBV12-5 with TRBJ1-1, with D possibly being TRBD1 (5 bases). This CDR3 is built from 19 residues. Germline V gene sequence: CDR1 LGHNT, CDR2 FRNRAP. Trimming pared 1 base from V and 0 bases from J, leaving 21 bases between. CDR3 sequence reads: CASGLARQWGSHMNTEAFF. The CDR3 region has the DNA TGTGCTAGTGGTTTGGCACGCCAATGGGGGTCCCACATGAACACTGAAGCTTTCTTT.

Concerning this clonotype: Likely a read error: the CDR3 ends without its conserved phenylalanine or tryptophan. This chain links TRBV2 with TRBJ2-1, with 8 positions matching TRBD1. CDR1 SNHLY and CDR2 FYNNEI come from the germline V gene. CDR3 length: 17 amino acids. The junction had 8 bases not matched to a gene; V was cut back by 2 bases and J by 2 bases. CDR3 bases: TGTGCCAGCAGTGAACAGGGGGCGGGACTGACCTACAATGAGCAGTTCTCC. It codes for CASSEQGAGLTYNEQFS.

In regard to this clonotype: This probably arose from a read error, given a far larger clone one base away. The CDR3 loop reads CASKGLAENNEQYF. CDR3 coding DNA: TGTGCCAGCAAGGGACTAGCGGAGAACAATGAGCAGTACTTC. The J gene is TRBJ2-7, the V gene TRBV12-3 or TRBV12-4; 11 bases line up with TRBD2. The CDR3 is made up of 14 amino acids. After removal of 7 bases from V and 7 bases from J, the junction contained 9 bases not matched to a gene.

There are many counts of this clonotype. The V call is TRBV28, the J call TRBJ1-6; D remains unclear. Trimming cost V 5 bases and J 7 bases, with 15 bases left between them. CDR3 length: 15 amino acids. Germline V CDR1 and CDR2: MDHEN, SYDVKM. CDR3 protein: CASSPGRAENSPLHF. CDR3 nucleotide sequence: TGTGCCAGCAGTCCTGGGAGGGCTGAAAATTCACCCCTCCACTTT.

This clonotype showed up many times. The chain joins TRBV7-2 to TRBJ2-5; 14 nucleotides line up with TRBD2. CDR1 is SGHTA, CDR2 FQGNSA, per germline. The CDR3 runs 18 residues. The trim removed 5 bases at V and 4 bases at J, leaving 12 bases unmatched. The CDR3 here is CASSLTGTSGSARETQYF. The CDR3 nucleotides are TGTGCCAGCAGCCTAACCGGGACTAGCGGGAGCGCGCGAGAGACCCAGTACTTC.

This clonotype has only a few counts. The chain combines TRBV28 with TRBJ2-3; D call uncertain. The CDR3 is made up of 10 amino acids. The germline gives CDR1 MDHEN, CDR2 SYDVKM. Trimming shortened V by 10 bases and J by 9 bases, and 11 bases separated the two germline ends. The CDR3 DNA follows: TGTGCCACCCACCAAGTCACGCAGTATTTT. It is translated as CATHQVTQYF.